A single sample gave rise to the 22 T cell receptor beta chains below, sequenced in a study of cytomegalovirus exposure and HLA in healthy donors. Amplification used 60 Vbeta primers and 13 Jbeta primers. TCRdb keeps only in-frame clones here, not all; method: immunoSEQ multiplex PCR. The table includes more than 110,000 clones, around 80% detected once. Sequencing used PBMCs. All receptors come from a man aged 35 to 55 in good health and CMV-seropositive.

Only one count was recorded for this clone. This chain uses TRBV5-1 with TRBJ1-2; D is uncertain. CDR1 SGHRS and CDR2 YFSETQ come from the germline V gene. The CDR3 totals 15 residues. With 0 bases removed from V and 8 bases from J, the gap between germline ends came to 17 bases. For the CDR3, the DNA is TGCGCCAGCAGCTTGGCCGCCCGGGCGGGAGAGGGCTACACCTTC. Amino acid sequence: CASSLAARAGEGYTF.

The count of this clone is one. The rearrangement joins TRBV5-1 to TRBJ2-7, with D possibly TRBD1 on 6 matching bases. This CDR3 region has 13 residues. Trimming took 4 bases from V and 3 from J, leaving 11 bases between them. CDR1 is SGHRS and CDR2 is YFSETQ in the germline V gene. This CDR3 reads CASSHRDNYEQYF. Written as DNA, the CDR3 is TGCGCCAGCAGCCACCGGGACAACTACGAGCAGTACTTC. Variable domain in full (rest from reference TRBV5-1 and TRBJ2-7): KAGVTQTPRYLIKTRGQQVTLSCSPISGHRSVSWYQQTPGQGLQFLFEYFSETQRNKGNFPGRFSGRQFSNSRSEMNVSTLELGDSALYLCASSHRDNYEQYFGPGTRLTVT.

The rearrangement uses TRBV6-5 and TRBJ1-3, with 7 bases matching TRBD1. Germline assignment: CDR1 MNHEY and CDR2 SVGAGI. This CDR3 comprises 13 residues. The J segment lost 4 bases and the V segment lost 9 bases, leaving 6 bases of the junction unmatched. The chain's CDR3 is CASRTGGGNTIYF. CDR3 in DNA: TGTGCCAGTCGGACAGGAGGAGGAAACACCATATATTTT.

V gene TRBV20-1 combines with J gene TRBJ2-5; D gene unclear. The CDR3 runs 10 residues. V was cut by 4 bases and J by 4 bases, with 4 bases left in between. Germline loops: CDR1 DFQATT, CDR2 SNEGSKA (reference sequence). CDR3 sequence: CSAKRETQYF. The CDR3 DNA sequence: TGCAGTGCTAAGAGAGAGACCCAGTACTTC.

The chain joins TRBV27 to TRBJ2-7, with TRBD2 as a possible D gene (6 bases). V was shortened by 4 bases and J by 6 bases, with 10 bases between the two germline ends. The germline V gene encodes CDR1 MNHEY and CDR2 SMNVEV (reference sequence). CDR3 length: 12 amino acids. CDR3 sequence reads: CASSSGVGEQYF. The CDR3 nucleotides read TGTGCCAGCAGTTCGGGGGTTGGCGAGCAGTACTTC.

The chain uses TRBV29-1 and TRBJ2-7, with D perhaps TRBD2 (5 bases). Germline loops: CDR1 SQVTM, CDR2 ANQGSEA. V was shortened by 6 bases and J by 8 bases, with 17 bases between the two germline ends. The CDR3 has 12 amino acids. The CDR3 is CSVADAPSQQYF. As DNA, the CDR3 is TGCAGCGTAGCGGACGCACCGTCTCAGCAGTACTTC.

The table lists this clone with a few counts. V is TRBV28 and J is TRBJ2-7; D may be TRBD1 (6 bases). V lost 10 bases and J 6 bases, leaving 19 bases between the germline ends. Germline V gives CDR1 MDHEN, CDR2 SYDVKM. CDR3 size: 13 residues. The CDR3 DNA reads as TGTGCCACCAGGGGAGCAAGCTCCGCCGAGCAGTACTTC. This translates into CATRGASSAEQYF.

The V gene is TRBV27, the J gene TRBJ2-6, with 8 nucleotides matching TRBD1. The CDR3 consists of 16 residues. Germline CDR1 reads MNHEY; CDR2 reads SMNVEV (reference sequence). Losses at the gene ends were 8 bases for V and 0 bases for J; bases not matched to a gene: 6. As DNA, the CDR3 is TGTGCCAGCGCCCGGACAGGGCCCTCTGGGGCCAACGTCCTGACTTTC. This gives the protein CASARTGPSGANVLTF.

This chain links TRBV5-5 with TRBJ2-5; 7 nucleotides align to TRBD2. The V segment lost 0 bases and the J segment 4 bases; nucleotides outside the gene matches: 6. The CDR3 has 15 residues. CDR1 is SGHKS and CDR2 is YYEKEE in the germline V gene (reference sequence). CDR3 in amino acids: CASSLARLAGETQYF. CDR3 in DNA: TGTGCCAGCAGCTTGGCCCGATTAGCGGGAGAGACCCAGTACTTC. Full variable domain (remainder filled in from reference TRBV5-5 and TRBJ2-5): DAGVTQSPTHLIKTRGQQVTLRCSPISGHKSVSWYQQVLGQGPQFIFQYYEKEERGRGNFPDRFSARQFPNYSSELNVNALLLGDSALYLCASSLARLAGETQYFGPGTRLLVL.

The rearrangement uses TRBV10-3 and TRBJ2-2, with 9 nucleotides matching TRBD1. There are 15 residues in the CDR3. Losses at the gene ends were 6 bases for V and 5 bases for J; bases not matched to a gene: 7. Germline lookup yields CDR1 ENHRY and CDR2 SYGVKD. The CDR3 coding sequence is TGTGCCATCAGAAAACAGGGGGCTCGGACCGGGGAGCTGTTTTTT. Translation: CAIRKQGARTGELFF.

This clone was detected once. CDR3 in amino acids: CASSPDRNNSPLHF. For the CDR3, the DNA is TGTGCCAGCAGCCCAGACAGGAATAATTCACCCCTCCACTTT. V and J are TRBV7-2 and TRBJ1-6; a possible D gene is TRBD1 (6 bases). Germline assignment: CDR1 SGHTA and CDR2 FQGNSA. Trimming shortened V by 5 bases and J by 5 bases, and 10 bases separated the two germline ends. This CDR3 is built from 14 residues. Filled out from reference TRBV7-2 and TRBJ1-6, the complete variable domain reads GAGVSQSPSNKVTEKGKDVELRCDPISGHTALYWYRQSLGQGLEFLIYFQGNSAPDKSGLPSDRFSAERTGGSVSTLTIQRTQQEDSAVYLCASSPDRNNSPLHFGNGTRLTVT.

The chain employs TRBV12-5 and TRBJ2-7; D call uncertain. Trimming took off 1 base at V and 5 bases at J, with 15 bases between the two ends. Germline V CDR1 and CDR2: LGHNT, FRNRAP. The CDR3 is 15 amino acids. The CDR3 loop is CASGLGRSDGHEQYF. The CDR3 DNA sequence: TGTGCTAGTGGTTTGGGGAGATCGGATGGTCACGAGCAGTACTTC.

The gene calls are TRBV2 and TRBJ1-6; TRBD1 aligns across 8 bases. The CDR3 has 14 residues. The germline gives CDR1 SNHLY, CDR2 FYNNEI. V dropped 10 bases and J dropped 7; count of bases not matched to a gene: 9. CDR3 DNA sequence: TGTGCCACAAGGCGGACAGGGATCAATTCACCCCTCCACTTT. Amino acids: CATRRTGINSPLHF.

J is TRBJ1-1 and V is TRBV5-5, with D possibly being TRBD1 (6 bases). The CDR3 sequence is 15 residues long. The V end lost 0 bases, the J end lost 0 bases, and 9 bases lay between the germline ends. Germline V gene sequence: CDR1 SGHKS, CDR2 YYEKEE (reference sequence). The CDR3 nucleotides are TGTGCCAGCAGCTTGGTGGGGGCCCTGAACACTGAAGCTTTCTTT. Translation: CASSLVGALNTEAFF.

The V gene is TRBV6-5, the J gene TRBJ1-1; weak D call: TRBD1 (5 bases). The V end lost 0 bases, the J end lost 4 bases, and 9 bases lay between the germline ends. The germline V gene has CDR1 MNHEY and CDR2 SVGAGI. The CDR3 extends over 14 amino acids. The CDR3 here is CASSYSGGGTEAFF. CDR3 sequence (DNA): TGTGCCAGCAGTTACTCTGGGGGGGGCACTGAAGCTTTCTTT.

The rearrangement links TRBV19 to TRBJ1-1; 9 bases are shared with TRBD1. The CDR3 runs to 13 residues. V lost 10 bases to trimming and J lost 4 bases; unmatched junction nucleotides: 7. The V gene's germline CDR1 is LNHDA and CDR2 SQIVND (reference sequence). Written as DNA, the CDR3 is TGTGCCACCCAGGACAGGGGAGGCACTGAAGCTTTCTTT. Amino acid sequence: CATQDRGGTEAFF. Together with reference TRBV19 and TRBJ1-1, the CDR3 gives the full variable domain: DGGITQSPKYLFRKEGQNVTLSCEQNLNHDAMYWYRQDPGQGLRLIYYSQIVNDFQKGDIAEGYSVSREKKESFPLTVTSAQKNPTAFYLCATQDRGGTEAFFGQGTRLTVV.

The gene calls are TRBV27 and TRBJ2-7, with 10 bases identical to TRBD2. After removal of 4 bases from V and 2 bases from J, the junction contained 5 bases not matched to a gene. The CDR3 covers 15 residues. Per the germline V gene, CDR1 is MNHEY and CDR2 is SMNVEV (reference sequence). CDR3 in amino acids: CASSSASGGAYEQYF. The CDR3, as DNA: TGTGCCAGCAGTTCCGCCAGCGGGGGGGCCTACGAGCAGTACTTC.

This clone was seen only a few times. This chain connects TRBV11-3 to TRBJ1-5; D is ambiguous. V was trimmed by 0 bases and J by 7 bases, leaving 4 bases between them. This CDR3 has 12 amino acids. Germline values: CDR1 SGHNT, CDR2 YENEEA. CDR3 DNA: TGTGCCAGCAGCTTAGATCTGCAGCCCCAGCATTTT. This gives the protein CASSLDLQPQHF.

The chain is built from TRBV7-9 and TRBJ1-2, with 12 bases that match TRBD1. The germline CDR1 and CDR2 sequences are SEHNR and FQNEAQ (reference sequence). The V segment lost 5 bases and the J segment 1 base; nucleotides outside the gene matches: 2. The CDR3 is made up of 15 amino acids. CDR3 sequence (DNA): TGTGCCAGCAGCGGGACAGGGGGCCTTAACTATGGCTACACCTTC. Translation: CASSGTGGLNYGYTF.

This chain connects TRBV10-3 to TRBJ1-2; D possibly corresponds to TRBD1 (5 bases). The CDR3 sequence is 15 residues long. CDR1 is ENHRY and CDR2 is SYGVKD in the germline V gene. V lost 2 bases to trimming and J lost 7 bases, with 17 bases between them. This CDR3 reads CAISERSGGVVGYTF. For the CDR3, the DNA is TGTGCCATCAGTGAGCGGTCGGGGGGAGTGGTTGGCTACACCTTC.

V is TRBV7-2 and J is TRBJ2-1; 11 bases fit TRBD2. The CDR3 contains 15 residues. Germline trimming cut 3 bases from V and 5 bases from J; bases unmatched to any gene: 3. The V gene's germline CDR1 is SGHTA and CDR2 FQGNSA. As DNA, the CDR3 is TGTGCCAGCAGCTTTCAGACTAGCGGGAACAATGAGCAGTTCTTC. Its protein product is CASSFQTSGNNEQFF.

This chain joins TRBV6-5 and TRBJ2-7; weak D call: TRBD2 (5 bases). From germline, CDR1 is MNHEY and CDR2 SVGAGI. CDR3 length: 13 amino acids. V was cut by 6 bases and J by 0 bases, with 9 bases left in between. The CDR3 region is CASRPGSSYEQYF. The DNA for the CDR3 is TGTGCCAGCAGGCCGGGGAGCTCCTACGAGCAGTACTTC.